The clone carrying this TCR beta chain was counted between two and nine times. Germline V gene data show CDR1 as SGHNT and CDR2 as YYREEE (reference sequence). Trimming took off 3 bases at V and 5 bases at J, with 12 bases between the two ends. The CDR3 has 13 residues. The entry originates in a study of cytomegalovirus exposure and HLA in healthy donors. The PCR made use of 60 Vbeta and 13 Jbeta primers. Assay used: immunoSEQ multiplex PCR; TCRdb lists only in-frame clones, some missing. This sample carries some 120,000 clones, 77% of them seen once, and the ten largest clones take roughly 13%. Sample: PBMCs. This chain joins TRBV5-4 and TRBJ2-7; a possible D gene is TRBD1 (5 bases). The source is a woman aged 40 to 50 in good health and CMV-seropositive. Here the CDR3 DNA reads TGTGCCAGCAGCTCGACAGCAAGGAACGAGCAGTACTTC. It yields the protein CASSSTARNEQYF.